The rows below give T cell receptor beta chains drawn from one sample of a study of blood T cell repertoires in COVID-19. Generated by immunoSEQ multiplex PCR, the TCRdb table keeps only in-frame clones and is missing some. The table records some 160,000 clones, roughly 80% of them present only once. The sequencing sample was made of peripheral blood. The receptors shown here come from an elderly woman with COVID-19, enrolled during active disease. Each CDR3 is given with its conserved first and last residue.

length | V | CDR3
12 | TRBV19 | CGTHPSGNTIYF
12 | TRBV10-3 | CAIRDSQGEQYF
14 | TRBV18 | CASSPDRGQGEQYF
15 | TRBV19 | CASSMTGSRGNEQFF
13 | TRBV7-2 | CASSQWTENIQYF
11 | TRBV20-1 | CSAGPGETQYF
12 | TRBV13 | CASSTRSVGYTF
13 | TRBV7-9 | CASGGQGSEKLFF
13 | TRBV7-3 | CASSPTGLSEAFF
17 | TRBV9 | CASSPSTSITGANVLTF
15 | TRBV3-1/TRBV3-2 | CASSLDTLAKNIQYF
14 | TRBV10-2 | CASGQGRSVSEQYF
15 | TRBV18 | CASSKTTGYNQPQHF
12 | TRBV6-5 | CASLAGHQPQHF
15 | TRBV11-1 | CASSLANRVNTEAFF
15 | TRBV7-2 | CASSLGGGRNQPQHF
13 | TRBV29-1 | CTVSQGGSTEAFF
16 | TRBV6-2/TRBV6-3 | CASSASSVPIINEQFF
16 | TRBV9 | CASSAPGQGATDTQYF
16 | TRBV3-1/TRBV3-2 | CASSRTGTGSAGELFF
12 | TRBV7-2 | CASSYNYNEQFF
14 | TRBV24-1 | CATSDWRGTHEQYF
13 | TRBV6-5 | CASSPGQGAWAFF
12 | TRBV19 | CASTAGDSPLHF
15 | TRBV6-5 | CASKQAGGRGTEAFF
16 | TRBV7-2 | CASSSGNRGAPPVYTF
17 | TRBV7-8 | CASRFRGQLADSYEQYF
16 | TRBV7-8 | CASSLAPSGGGNTIYF
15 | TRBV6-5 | CATRSAGAGTGELFF
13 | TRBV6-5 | CASSYTTNSPLHF
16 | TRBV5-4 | CASSLEGGVRGTEAFF
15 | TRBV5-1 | CASSFVGQGVETQYF
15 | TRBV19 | CASSTPGLRDSPLHF
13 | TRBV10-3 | CAISGGSPYEQYF
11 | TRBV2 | CASTTGPTIYF
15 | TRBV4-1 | CASSQGEGSPYEQYF
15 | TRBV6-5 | CASSRTSGSYNEQFF
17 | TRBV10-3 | CAISDTSGRHSTDTQYF
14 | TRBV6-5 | CASTIGTGRNEQFF
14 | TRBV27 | CASRVTGSNEKLFF
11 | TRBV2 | CASSEWGDLHF
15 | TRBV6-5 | CASGRGGQGVYEQYF
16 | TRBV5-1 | CASSSNGGIMNTEAFF
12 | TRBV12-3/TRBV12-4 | CASSRGNTEAFF
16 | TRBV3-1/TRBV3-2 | CASSQEVLADQETQYF
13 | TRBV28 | CASRRQGGDGYTF
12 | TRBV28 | CATRYLEDGYTF
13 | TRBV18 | CASSPTGRAGYTF
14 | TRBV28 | CASRTGTANTEAFF
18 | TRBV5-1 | CASSLQLAGGPRRETQYF
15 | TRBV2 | CASSERGRTNQPQHF